This TCR beta chain was profiled in a study of OX40 agonist ivuxolimab in advanced cancers. The germline gives CDR1 SEHNR, CDR2 FQNEAQ (reference sequence). This CDR3 contains 14 residues. The V end lost 1 base, the J end lost 2 bases, and 8 bases lay between the germline ends. The method was immunoSEQ multiplex PCR; TCRdb's version includes in-frame clones alone and lacks a portion of them. Of about 9,500 clones detected, about 66% appear once; the ten largest clones hold around 26%. The source was CD4+ or CD8+ T cells sorted from blood, collected in a trial of the OX40 agonist ivuxolimab. This rearrangement joins TRBV7-9 to TRBJ2-5, with D possibly matching TRBD1 (6 bases). The sequence derives from an adult with an advanced solid tumor such as melanoma, head and neck, liver or kidney cancer. CDR3 coding DNA: TGTGCCAGCAGCTTAGGGGGGCAGCAAGAGACCCAGTACTTC. It specifies CASSLGGQQETQYF.